A single sample gave rise to the 11 T cell receptor beta chains below, sequenced in a study of blood T cell repertoires in COVID-19. The table came from immunoSEQ multiplex PCR; TCRdb's copy has only in-frame clones and leaves some out. The table lists over 100,000 clones, roughly 84% of them singletons. The sample taken for sequencing was PBMCs or T cells enriched from blood (not recorded which). The receptors come from a woman between 25 and 40 years old who had recovered from COVID-19.

This chain links TRBV10-3 with TRBJ1-3; TRBD1 matches at 8 bases. Per the germline V gene, CDR1 is ENHRY and CDR2 is SYGVKD. This CDR3 is 19 amino acids long. The V segment lost 2 bases and the J segment 1 base; nucleotides outside the gene matches: 13. For the CDR3, the DNA is TGTGCCATCAGTGAGATGGGGATCGACAGGGGAGGTTCTGGAAACACCATATATTTT. Translated, it gives CAISEMGIDRGGSGNTIYF.

V gene TRBV4-3 combines with J gene TRBJ2-1, with TRBD2 as a possible D gene (6 bases). V lost 0 bases, J lost 16 bases, and 13 bases lay in between. Germline CDR1 and CDR2: LGHNA and YSLEER. This CDR3 has 12 amino acids. The DNA for the CDR3 is TGCGCCAGCAGCCAAGAACCCGGGGGTTTATTCTTC. Translating gives CASSQEPGGLFF.

DNA for the CDR3: TGCGCCAGCAGCTCAGGACAGGTAAATTTTAACACTGAAGCTTTCTTT. As protein: CASSSGQVNFNTEAFF. The rearrangement uses TRBV5-1 and TRBJ1-1; TRBD1 matches 7 bases. CDR1 and CDR2 from the germline V gene are SGHRS and YFSETQ. This CDR3 is built from 16 residues. Germline trimming cut 3 bases from V and 2 bases from J; bases unmatched to any gene: 10.

The chain uses TRBV19 and TRBJ2-5; TRBD1 matches 10 bases. The CDR3 sequence is 15 residues long. Germline CDR1 is LNHDA and CDR2 is SQIVND (reference sequence). J gave up 4 bases and V 4 bases, and 6 bases lay outside the gene matches. This CDR3 is CASSTGQGFGETQYF. The CDR3 DNA sequence: TGTGCCAGTAGTACGGGACAGGGGTTCGGAGAGACCCAGTACTTC. The entire variable domain, with the rest obtained from reference TRBV19 and TRBJ2-5, is as follows: DGGITQSPKYLFRKEGQNVTLSCEQNLNHDAMYWYRQDPGQGLRLIYYSQIVNDFQKGDIAEGYSVSREKKESFPLTVTSAQKNPTAFYLCASSTGQGFGETQYFGPGTRLLVL.

The chain joins TRBV21-1 to TRBJ2-6; the D call of TRBD1 is as the table states it, not checked on the DNA. TRBV21-1 corresponds to a pseudogene. CDR3 length equals 14 residues. In DNA, the CDR3 is TGTGCCAGCAGCAAAGAGATAGGGGACAGAGGGGCGACTTTC. Protein sequence: CASSKEIGDRGATF.

The genes are TRBV28 and TRBJ2-7; 7 bases line up with TRBD1. Germline V CDR1 and CDR2: MDHEN, SYDVKM. This CDR3 has 13 amino acids. Trimming removed 6 bases from V and 2 bases from J; junction bases left unmatched: 4. The CDR3 region is CASRDQGAYEQYF. In nucleotides, the CDR3 is TGTGCCAGCAGAGATCAGGGGGCCTACGAGCAGTACTTC.

CDR3 loop: CATSSGFAKNIQYF. The CDR3 nucleotides are TGTGCCACCAGCTCAGGGTTCGCCAAAAACATTCAGTACTTC. The chain has TRBV24-1 and TRBJ2-4, with TRBD1 as a possible D gene (5 bases). This CDR3 contains 14 residues. Germline V lookup: CDR1 KGHDR, CDR2 SFDVKD. The V end lost 7 bases, the J end lost 1 base, and 10 bases lay between the germline ends.

The chain combines TRBV20-1 with TRBJ2-7, with 7 bases matching TRBD2. The CDR3 consists of 13 residues. Losses at the gene ends were 3 bases for V and 1 base for J; bases not matched to a gene: 3. Per the germline V gene, CDR1 is DFQATT and CDR2 is SNEGSKA (reference sequence). CDR3 loop: CSASWGGSYEQYF. The CDR3 bases are TGCAGTGCTAGTTGGGGAGGGTCCTACGAGCAGTACTTC.

The chain links TRBV4-2 to TRBJ1-2, with D tentatively TRBD1 (5 bases). The CDR3 loop spans 14 amino acids. Trimming removed 3 bases from V and 3 bases from J, with 11 bases in between. Germline CDR1 and CDR2: LGHNA and YNFKEQ. Here the CDR3 DNA reads TGTGCCAGCAGCCACCGCAGGGTAGACTATGGCTACACCTTC. It translates to CASSHRRVDYGYTF.

The chain employs TRBV11-3 and TRBJ2-3, with D possibly TRBD1 on 6 matching bases. In germline, CDR1 is SGHNT, CDR2 YENEEA. This CDR3 is 16 amino acids long. The V gene lost 1 base and the J gene lost 1 base, with 12 bases spanning the gap. Here the CDR3 reads CASSLAGEEGTDTQYF. The CDR3 coding sequence is TGTGCCAGCAGCTTAGCAGGGGAAGAGGGCACAGATACGCAGTATTTT.

The chain couples TRBV2 to TRBJ1-1; TRBD1 is a possible D gene (6 bases). The germline V and J ends were trimmed by 3 bases and 2 bases, with 7 bases remaining between them. Germline CDR1 reads SNHLY; CDR2 reads FYNNEI. The CDR3 is 13 residues long. CDR3 DNA sequence: TGTGCCAGCAGTGACAGGGGTAACACTGAAGCTTTCTTT. Protein sequence: CASSDRGNTEAFF.